This T cell receptor (beta chain) derives from a study of cytomegalovirus exposure and HLA in healthy donors (dated by TCRdb to the late 2010s). For the wider study: An earlier analysis of several hundred of the donors reported more than 250 Gb of sequence data and some 120 million unique TCR beta sequences from around 200 million T cells. The aim of the study was to test whether cataloging public T cell receptors could identify signatures of past pathogen exposure. HLA typing covered class I and class II loci at four-digit resolution. Alongside the repertoire data, information on donor age, sex, ethnicity and CMV serostatus was compiled. About five DR-DQ haplotypes were handled as single units for association and clustering because linkage in the cohort was strong. In addition to the first cohort of 500 to 850 subjects, a separate validation cohort of 120 different subjects was used. Every discovery cohort repertoire had been produced on one sequencing platform. A later genetic analysis used genome-wide SNP genotypes for about 60% of the 666 donors, treating that subset as a discovery cohort. The study profiled the T cell repertoires of approximately 700 subjects by immunosequencing and related them to cytomegalovirus serostatus. Typing coverage varied by locus: roughly 629-640 donors for A, B, C, DRB1 and DQB1; more than 500 for DQA1; more than 600 for DPA1; about 450 for DPB1. An early release that covered some 640 HLA-typed donors contained about 290 gigabases of sequencing data and about 93 million unique TCR sequences. The later analysis used no new phenotypic data to find candidate immune exposures, relying instead on TCR beta sequences and their occurrence across donors. To predict cytomegalovirus infection status, the study brought together high-throughput TCR immunosequencing, statistical association of individual TCRs with disease status, and machine learning. In an earlier analysis of 587 of the donors, high-throughput TCR beta sequencing was used to judge whether each TCR beta V gene segment behaved as functional or pseudogenic. Among about 400 genotyped donors of the cohort, an average of approximately 240,000 unique TCR beta nucleotide sequences was sequenced per donor, of which about 19% were non-productive. In a later analysis, previously published TCR beta repertoires from 670 or so donors were re-analyzed and high-resolution HLA genotyping was added so that TCR occurrence patterns could be studied. Of the roughly 410 genotyped donors, more than 75% were placed in the genetic ancestry cluster associated with self-reported Caucasian donors. Broad study findings and their caveats: Correlated functional status among segregating V segments might be attributable to linkage disequilibrium, but an unknown experimental factor could not be ruled out. Only TCR beta chains were sequenced in this cohort, and the absence of alpha or paired-chain data limited detectable features. A further reported finding was that TCR beta sequences accurately predicted the HLA-A and HLA-B alleles for most subjects in the first cohort. Because HLA typing was unavailable for some donors at each locus, only the typed subset was used in association tests. In a later analysis, some 17,000 TCR beta sequences were associated with specific HLA alleles at a false discovery rate of 0.05. A later analysis found that most CMV-associated TCR beta chains appeared HLA-restricted, with HLA associations seemingly driven largely by CMV exposure. In an earlier analysis of 587 of the donors, most TCR beta V segments appeared in productive rearrangements about 90% or about 30% of the time, broadly matching IMGT annotations. In a later analysis, the rate of TCR association differed among HLA loci, with DRB1 alleles having the most associated TCRs and HLA-C alleles having the fewest. Over 15 rarely observed V segments, including chromosome 9 orphons, were excluded from the earlier analysis of several hundred of the donors because counts were too low. Strong co-occurrence of HLA alleles, especially DR and DQ, made assigning TCR associations to individual alleles difficult. In a later analysis, HLA-associated TCR beta chains were found to be more clonally expanded and to have lower generation probabilities than equally common non-associated chains. It was suggested by the authors that the approach could potentially be generalized to other disease states and immunological phenotypes. According to a later analysis, parvovirus B19, influenza, CMV and Epstein-Barr virus appeared linked to several top co-occurrence clusters. Some IMGT-functional V segments, including TRBV6-2 and TRBV6-3, could not be told apart with the 87-base-pair reads, so those segments were excluded. In a later genetic analysis, fewer N-insertions in productive TCRs were reported among donors in an Asian-associated ancestry cluster than the approximately 630-donor mean. A few of the identified cytomegalovirus-associated TCR beta chains were confirmed in vitro to be specific for cytomegalovirus antigens. In the study, approximately 160 TCR beta chains were listed as associated with cytomegalovirus. The classifier was reported to diagnose cytomegalovirus status with high specificity and sensitivity in both the original and validation cohorts. A group of highly shared sequence variants was considered likely to be a technical artifact of the sequencing pipeline. The presence/absence analyses assumed that sequencing depth was roughly uniform across donors, and that assumption may not be true. The only immune exposure information available for the cohort was CMV serostatus. In a later genetic analysis, a missense DCLRE1C variant was associated with V-gene and J-gene trimming of TCR beta chains, and the association was replicated in an independent cohort. Most TCR sequences were seen in very few donors, while some public TCRs were found in many individuals.

The cohort comprised 670 or so healthy bone marrow donors. At the time of sampling, all cohort members were nominally healthy, though unrecorded immune exposures were likely present. The donor was CMV seronegative and was included in the group of a few hundred seronegative cohort members. A peripheral blood sample was provided by each donor, and peripheral blood mononuclear cells were used for TCR beta sequencing. Genomic DNA extraction from the blood cell samples was performed with the Qiagen DNeasy Blood Extraction Kit. The CDR3, cysteine through phenylalanine, is 14 amino acids long. Only CDR3 DNA remains: 42 bases, in frame from the first base. As encoded in the germline V gene (reference sequence), CDR1 is LNHNV while CDR2 is YYDKDF. V is shortened by 1 base, J by 6 bases, and the region joining them spans 13 bases. This clone occurred once. Its antigen remains undetermined. No base qualities exist here, and no much larger clone lies one base off it.

The library was made by the immunoSEQ multiplex PCR assay. For the multiplex PCR, a mixture combining 60 forward primers for TCR Vbeta segments and 13 reverse primers for TCR Jbeta segments was used. Amplification of the CDR3 region of rearranged TCR beta genes was performed with a multiplex PCR assay on genomic DNA. Amplified TCR beta libraries were sequenced as 87-base-pair reads on the Illumina HiSeq System. On the study's bioinformatics: A later analysis counted some 74 million unique TCR beta chains across the 666 repertoires, and approximately 11 million of these chains were shared by at least two donors. Raw reads were error-corrected and collapsed into unique sequences with a nearest-neighbor algorithm that merged closely related sequences to remove PCR and sequencing errors. CDR3 sequences were aligned to IMGT reference sequences to assign V, D and J gene segments. For a sequence to be retained, a match of at least six nucleotides was required to both a V gene segment and a J gene segment. A rearrangement was called productive if the CDR3 had no stop codons and remained in frame with V and J, and every other rearrangement was called non-productive. CDR3 was defined by IMGT convention, running from the second conserved V-encoded cysteine to the conserved J-encoded phenylalanine. The earlier analysis of fewer than 750 of the donors excluded sequences that lacked an unambiguous match to a single V gene segment. In an earlier analysis of 587 of the donors, V segments were called functional above 56.7% productive rearrangements and were called segregating when the between-donor standard deviation exceeded 5%. A statistical classification framework was developed to diagnose cytomegalovirus status using the catalog of TCR beta chain sequences. In a later analysis, V and J genes were assigned by comparing TCR nucleotide sequences against IMGT/GENE-DB human TR gene sequences. A later analysis assigned CDR3 sequences and most-parsimonious VDJ recombination scenarios with the TCRdist pipeline. In a later analysis, each TCR beta chain was defined by its CDR3 amino acid sequence together with its V-gene family, and reads lacking a unique V-gene family were excluded. As a way to deal with suspected cross-contamination and a sequencing artifact, a later analysis dropped roughly 620 nucleotide sequences that were highly shared and had low generation probability. In a later analysis, a clonal expansion index for each public chain was calculated from normalized within-repertoire ranks of inferred template counts. A later analysis computed generation probabilities with a VDJ recombination model fitted to out-of-frame rearrangements, and checked the results against IGoR. In a later analysis, TCR-TCR, TCR-HLA and TCR-CMV co-occurrence was scored with hypergeometric tests, and a repertoire-size bias correction was applied to TCR pairs. False discovery rates were estimated in a later analysis by permuting HLA or CMV assignments 20 times. In a later analysis, co-occurring TCRs were grouped with DBSCAN, and TCRdist sequence similarity was added when clustering was performed within HLA-allele-positive subsets. For co-occurrence clustering, repertoires with fewer than 30,000 or more than 120,000 public chains were excluded, along with a handful of repertoires with anomalous nucleotide sharing. In its TCRdb copy, this immuneACCESS table keeps in-frame sequences only and misses some clones. Where compared with another copy, unresolved V genes explain less than half of these, and the others have no known cause. Clonal size and the V and J genes are those of that table, whereas D and trimming came from the DNA. The sample data list 150,000 to 200,000 clones, and around nine tenths of these were observed just once. The top ten clonotypes cover approximately 1.9% of the sample.

Source material: PBMCs. This clonotype was obtained from a woman between 18 and 30 years old in good health and CMV-seronegative. The chain uses TRBV15 and TRBJ2-7; TRBD2 is perhaps the D gene, given 5 matching bases. The nucleotides read TGTGCCACCAGCAGAGGGGGAGCCGTATCCGAGCAGTACTTC. Its translation reads: CATSRGGAVSEQYF.